The sequence of this TCR beta chain was determined in a study of sequential checkpoint blockade in melanoma (dated 2019 in TCRdb). Study-level background: Patients were assigned by 1:1 randomization to either first-line nivolumab followed by ipilimumab (arm A) or ipilimumab followed by nivolumab (arm B). Both trial sequences were followed by maintenance nivolumab. The paper as a whole reports these results and caveats: Larger, independent patient cohorts are needed to validate the response-prediction model that combines TCR metrics and mutation burden.

The meaning of the sample's treatment or condition label: randomized to nivolumab then ipilimumab (arm A) or the reverse (arm B). No trial patient had received prior DNA-damaging chemotherapy. Live CD3+CD8+ cells negative for CD19 and CD56 were sorted from thawed PBMCs on a FACS Aria II flow cytometer. CheckMate 064, a randomized, open-label phase II trial of sequential checkpoint blockade, was the source of the samples, all of which came from patients with melanoma. Peripheral blood mononuclear cells were collected by leukapheresis, purified using Ficoll-Paque, and frozen in human serum containing around 9.8% DMSO. Immediately after sorting, the purity of sorted blood CD3+CD8+ cells was verified to be >95%, after which DNA was extracted. The immunoSEQ Assay was used to immunosequence TCRbeta CDR3 regions from genomic DNA. Before high-throughput sequencing, the genomic DNA was amplified using bias-controlled multiplex PCR. In the original analysis: To quantify the absolute abundance of each unique TCRbeta CDR3 region, the sequences were collapsed and filtered. Clonality, defined as 1 minus Pielou's evenness, was calculated using only productive rearrangements. Clones with significantly greater frequencies in on-treatment versus baseline samples were identified using a previously published method. TCRdb re-hosts the immuneACCESS table, in-frame sequences only. Its copies lack some clones; in the studies checked, an unresolved V gene accounts for under half of them, and the cause for the rest is not known. The V and J calls and clone size were taken over from that table, and D and trimming were inferred from the DNA. The sample has roughly 30,000 clones on record, nearly 85% of them singletons. Roughly a sixth of the sample lies in the top ten.

Clipping removes 6 bases from V and 9 bases from J, with 3 as the unmatched junction base count. The CDR3 has 11 amino acids, counting the end cysteine and phenylalanine. The sequence is cut down to CDR3 DNA, 33 bases in frame from base 1. From a lookup of the germline V gene (reference sequence), CDR1 and CDR2 are LNHDA and SQIVND. A note on this clone: Which antigen it targets is not known. Base qualities are not at hand, and no much larger clone is one base apart.

This clonotype was sampled from a human donor with melanoma. The sequencing used CD8+ T cells sorted from blood (inferred from file names), collected from a patient given nivolumab and ipilimumab in sequence. The chain joins TRBV19 to TRBJ2-3; the central 7 bases match TRBD2. CDR3 loop: CASRTSRTQYF. In nucleotide form, the sequence is TGTGCCAGTAGGACTAGCCGCACGCAGTATTTT.